The present entry profiles one T cell receptor (beta chain) with its context. Antigen: not known. A universal primer site was incorporated via template switching, and the cDNA contained unique molecular identifiers. MiXCR, run by TCRdb on the 5' RACE reads, gives a single entry per CDR3 protein. The table lists 1.5 million to 2 million distinct CDR3 sequences, 32% of them singletons. The data stem from a study of identical twins. Study conclusions and caveats: Insertions were fewer in abundant cord blood beta clonotypes, whereas memory repertoires showed none of this pattern. Modelling underestimated the level of out-of-frame TCR alpha sharing observed in monozygotic twins.

All donors comprised healthy Caucasians. Sequenced input: cord blood. The sequence derives from a newborn girl in good health.

CDR3 in amino acids: CSVGQGRIYEQYF. CDR3 nucleotide sequence: TGCAGCGTTGGCCAGGGGAGGATTTACGAGCAGTACTTC. V and J are TRBV29-1 and TRBJ2-7; TRBD1 or TRBD2 may be the D gene (6 bases each). V lost 4 bases, J lost 4 bases, and 14 bases lay in between. The CDR3 spans 13 residues. Per the germline V gene, CDR1 is SQVTM and CDR2 is ANQGSEA.